Sequencing of this T cell receptor beta chain was carried out in a study of blood T cell repertoires in COVID-19. Study-wide context: COVID-19 samples collected from the United States, Italy and Spain covered acute and convalescent phases.

Original processing notes: Amplification of reference gene primers provided the estimated nucleated cell counts. Generated by immunoSEQ multiplex PCR, the TCRdb table keeps only in-frame clones and is missing some. V, J and clone size are those of that table, while D and trimming were read from the DNA. The profile shows roughly 120,000 clones, around 87% of them singletons. V lost 0 bases and J 6 bases, leaving 14 bases between the germline ends. Germline assignment: CDR1 MGHRA and CDR2 YSYEKL. The CDR3 contains 16 residues. This clonotype was sampled from a woman between 50 and 59 years old with acute or convalescent COVID-19. The chain joins TRBV4-1 to TRBJ2-2, with D tentatively TRBD2 (6 bases). Sequencing was performed on peripheral blood. In DNA form, the CDR3 reads TGCGCCAGCAGCCAAGAGGCGGGAAGGAGGGCCGGGGAGCTGTTTTTT. Protein product: CASSQEAGRRAGELFF.